Listed below are T cell receptor beta chains from one sample, sequenced in a study of blood T cell repertoires in COVID-19. Profiling relied on immunoSEQ multiplex PCR, and the TCRdb table lists in-frame clones only, not all of them. The data contain about 400,000 clones, approximately 90% of them seen just once; the ten biggest clones take up more than 4%. The material sequenced was peripheral blood. The receptors were gathered from a woman aged 25 to 39 with acute or convalescent COVID-19. Each CDR3 is given with its conserved first and last residue. Fields, in order: V gene, D gene, J gene, clone size, CDR3 protein, CDR3 DNA. The D gene is left open where the match is weak. Only some rows state a clone size, as once, few, many or a class for expanded clones.

>TRBV7-6|-|TRBJ2-5|-
CASSLGAGAIGTQYF
TGTGCCAGCAGCTTGGGGGCAGGGGCTATAGGGACCCAGTACTTC
>TRBV9|-|TRBJ1-1|-
CASSPSPGVSMNTEAFF
TGTGCCAGCAGCCCGTCCCCGGGGGTGTCCATGAACACTGAAGCTTTCTTT
>TRBV28|-|TRBJ1-1|-
CASSQGGVNTEAFF
TGTGCCAGCAGTCAAGGGGGGGTGAACACTGAAGCTTTCTTT
>TRBV18|TRBD1|TRBJ1-4|once
CASSPQRQGAGEKLFF
TGTGCCAGCTCACCACAGAGACAGGGGGCCGGGGAAAAACTGTTTTTT
>TRBV5-1|-|TRBJ1-4|-
CASSTDWTTNEKLFF
TGCGCCAGCAGCACGGACTGGACAACTAATGAAAAACTGTTTTTT
>TRBV5-1|TRBD1|TRBJ1-2|-
CASSFRQGHGYTF
TGCGCCAGCAGCTTCCGACAGGGTCATGGCTACACCTTC
>TRBV19|TRBD1|TRBJ2-2|-
CASSIIGTGSPGELFF
TGTGCCAGTAGTATAATTGGGACAGGCTCCCCCGGGGAGCTGTTTTTT
>TRBV12-5|-|TRBJ1-2|-
CASGLKPGRLSGYTF
TGTGCTAGTGGTTTGAAGCCAGGTCGTCTGAGTGGCTACACCTTC
>TRBV28|-|TRBJ1-4|-
CASTSGGRTNEKLFF
TGTGCCAGCACCTCTGGCGGCAGAACTAATGAAAAACTGTTTTTT
>TRBV28|TRBD1|TRBJ2-3|-
CASRSGQGSRTDTQYF
TGTGCCAGCAGGTCGGGACAGGGGAGTAGGACAGATACGCAGTATTTT
>TRBV15|TRBD1|TRBJ1-5|-
CATSRVKLIPGQVRGRQPQHF
TGTGCCACCAGCAGAGTAAAATTGATCCCGGGACAGGTGAGGGGTAGACAGCCCCAGCATTTT
>TRBV24-1|TRBD1|TRBJ2-3|-
CATSDWGQGVDTQYF
TGTGCCACCAGTGATTGGGGACAGGGAGTAGATACGCAGTATTTT
>TRBV29-1|-|TRBJ2-5|once
CSVVRQLYQETQYF
TGCAGCGTTGTGAGGCAGCTGTACCAAGAGACCCAGTACTTC
>TRBV28|-|TRBJ1-4|-
CASSSQGGTTNEKLFF
TGTGCCAGCAGTTCACAGGGAGGGACAACTAATGAAAAACTGTTTTTT
>TRBV5-5|TRBD1|TRBJ1-2|-
CASSSTTRTGEGGYTF
TGTGCCAGCAGCTCAACAACGAGGACAGGGGAAGGTGGCTACACCTTC
>TRBV7-8|-|TRBJ2-5|-
CASSHRDTEGETQYF
TGTGCCAGCAGCCACCGGGACACTGAAGGAGAGACCCAGTACTTC
>TRBV5-1|-|TRBJ2-7|-
CASSLAQGPYEQYF
TGCGCCAGCAGCTTGGCACAGGGACCCTACGAGCAGTACTTC
>TRBV30|TRBD1|TRBJ1-5|-
CAWSATGNQPQHF
TGTGCCTGGAGTGCGACAGGGAATCAGCCCCAGCATTTT
>TRBV11-2|-|TRBJ2-1|-
CASTRTGSGVWDEQFF
TGTGCCAGCACTCGTACGGGGTCAGGGGTTTGGGATGAGCAGTTCTTC
>TRBV13|TRBD1|TRBJ1-1|-
CASSHRDRGSGTEAFF
TGTGCCAGCAGCCACCGGGACAGGGGTTCGGGCACTGAAGCTTTCTTT
>TRBV6-1|TRBD2|TRBJ2-1|-
CASSENFSGGGNEQFF
TGTGCCAGCAGTGAAAATTTTAGCGGGGGGGGCAATGAGCAGTTCTTC
>TRBV3-1/TRBV3-2|-|TRBJ1-2|-
CASSQVSSYGYTF
TGTGCCAGCAGCCAAGTGTCCAGCTATGGCTACACCTTC
>TRBV25-1|TRBD1|TRBJ1-6|-
CASSGQGDNSPLHF
TGTGCCAGCAGTGGACAGGGGGATAATTCACCCCTCCACTTT
>TRBV7-8|-|TRBJ1-2|-
CASSPSRGNYGYTF
TGTGCCAGCAGCCCCTCCCGAGGGAACTATGGCTACACCTTC
>TRBV28|-|TRBJ2-3|-
CASNLRPPWRGRDTQYF
TGTGCCAGCAATTTACGACCTCCTTGGCGGGGGCGGGATACGCAGTATTTT
>TRBV9|TRBD2|TRBJ2-5|-
CASSVGVRLAVQETQYF
TGTGCCAGCAGCGTAGGAGTGCGACTAGCGGTCCAAGAGACCCAGTACTTC
>TRBV28|-|TRBJ2-5|once
CASSFVPQETQYF
TGTGCCAGCAGTTTCGTTCCCCAAGAGACCCAGTACTTC
>TRBV9|TRBD1|TRBJ2-7|-
CASSPGDRAGHEQYF
TGTGCCAGCAGCCCAGGGGACAGGGCTGGCCACGAGCAGTACTTC
>TRBV5-1|-|TRBJ2-5|few
CASSLATSQETQYF
TGCGCCAGCAGCTTGGCTACCTCCCAAGAGACCCAGTACTTC